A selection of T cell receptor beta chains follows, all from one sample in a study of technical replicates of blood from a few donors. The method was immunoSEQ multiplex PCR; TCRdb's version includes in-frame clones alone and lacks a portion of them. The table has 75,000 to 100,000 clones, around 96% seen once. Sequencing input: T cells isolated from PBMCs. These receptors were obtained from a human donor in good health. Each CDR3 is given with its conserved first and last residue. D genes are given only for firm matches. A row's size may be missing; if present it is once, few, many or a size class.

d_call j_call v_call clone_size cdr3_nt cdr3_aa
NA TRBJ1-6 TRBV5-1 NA TGCGCCAGCACCACATCCCCCAGGGCAGGATATTCACCCCTCCACTTT CASTTSPRAGYSPLHF
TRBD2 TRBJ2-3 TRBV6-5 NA TGTGCCAGCAGGGACCTGGGGGGAGGGCCTCGAACGCAGTATTTT CASRDLGGGPRTQYF
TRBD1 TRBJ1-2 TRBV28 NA TGTGCCAGCAGACAGGAGGGACAGGGTCGGGGCTACACCTTC CASRQEGQGRGYTF
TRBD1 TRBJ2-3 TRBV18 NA TGTGCCAGCTCACCAACACAGGGGAGCACAGATACGCAGTATTTT CASSPTQGSTDTQYF
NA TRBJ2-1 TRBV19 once TGTGCCAGTACCGAACAGGGTAAGATGAATGAGCAGTTCTTC CASTEQGKMNEQFF
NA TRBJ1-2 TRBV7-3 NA TGTGCCAGCAGCCGGGACAATAACTATGGCTACACCTTC CASSRDNNYGYTF
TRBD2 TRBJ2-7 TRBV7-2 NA TGTGCCAGCAGCTTAGAGCGGGGTAACGAGCAGTACTTC CASSLERGNEQYF
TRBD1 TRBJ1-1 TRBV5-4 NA TGTGCCAGCGGCGAGCAAGACAGGGGCGGCACTGAAGCTTTCTTT CASGEQDRGGTEAFF
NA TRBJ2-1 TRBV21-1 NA TGTGCCAGCAGCAAAGGAAGTGGACAGGGAGCGGCCTACAATGAGCAGTTCTTC CASSKGSGQGAAYNEQFF
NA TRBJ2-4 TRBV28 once TGTGCCAGCAGAAAACAGGGAACGGACATTCAGTACTTC CASRKQGTDIQYF
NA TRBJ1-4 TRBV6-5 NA TGTGCCACCAACCCTACGGGACTTGTCTATGAAAAACTGTTTTTT CATNPTGLVYEKLFF
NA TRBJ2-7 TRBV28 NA TGTGCCAGCACGACGACAGAAGGCTACGAGCAGTACTTC CASTTTEGYEQYF
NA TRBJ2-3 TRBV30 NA TGTGCCTGGTCAGGGGTCCTCCCAGATACGCAGTATTTT CAWSGVLPDTQYF
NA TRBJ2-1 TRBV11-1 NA TGTGCCAGCAGCGGCACAGGGTACAATGAGCAGTTCTTC CASSGTGYNEQFF
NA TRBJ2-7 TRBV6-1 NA TGCGCCAGCAGTGAAGGAGGGTTCTCCTACGAGCAGTACTTC CASSEGGFSYEQYF
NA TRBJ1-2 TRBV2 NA TGTGCCAGCACCTTCTTGTATGGCTACACCTTC CASTFLYGYTF
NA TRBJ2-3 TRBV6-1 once TGTGCCAGCAGTGAAGGTCAACACACAGATACGCAGTATTTT CASSEGQHTDTQYF
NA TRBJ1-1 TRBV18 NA TGTGCCAGCTCACCGTCGGGAAAGCGGGCTGAAGCTTTCTTT CASSPSGKRAEAFF
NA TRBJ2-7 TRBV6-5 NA TGTGCCAGCAGCCGACGGGACTTCTCCTACGAGCAGTACTTC CASSRRDFSYEQYF
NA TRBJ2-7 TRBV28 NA TGTGCCAGCACCAGTACGTATAGCAGTTCCTACGAGCAGTACTTC CASTSTYSSSYEQYF
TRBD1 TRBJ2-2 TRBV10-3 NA TGTGCCATCAGGCAGGGGGCAGGCACCGGGGAGCTGTTTTTT CAIRQGAGTGELFF
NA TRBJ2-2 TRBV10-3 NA TGTGCCATCAGTGGTTCGTCCGGGGAGCTGTTTTTT CAISGSSGELFF
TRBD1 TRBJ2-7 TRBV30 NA TGTGCCTACGGGGGACAGGGGGTAGACGAGCAGTACTTC CAYGGQGVDEQYF
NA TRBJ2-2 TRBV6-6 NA TGTGCCAGCAGTCGGTCAGTACTAAACACCGGGGAGCTGTTTTTT CASSRSVLNTGELFF